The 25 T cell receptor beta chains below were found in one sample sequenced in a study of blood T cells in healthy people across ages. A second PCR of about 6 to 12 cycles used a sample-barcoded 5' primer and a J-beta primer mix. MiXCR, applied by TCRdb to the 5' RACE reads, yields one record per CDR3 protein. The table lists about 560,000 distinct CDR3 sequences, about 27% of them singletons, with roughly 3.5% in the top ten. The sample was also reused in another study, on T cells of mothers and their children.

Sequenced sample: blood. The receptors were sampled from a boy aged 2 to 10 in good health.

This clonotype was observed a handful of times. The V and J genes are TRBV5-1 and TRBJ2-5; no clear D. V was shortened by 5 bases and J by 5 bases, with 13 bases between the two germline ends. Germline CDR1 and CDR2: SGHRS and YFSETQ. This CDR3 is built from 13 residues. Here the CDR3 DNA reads TGCGCCAGCAGTTATGACTGGGATGAGACCCAGTACTTC. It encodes CASSYDWDETQYF.

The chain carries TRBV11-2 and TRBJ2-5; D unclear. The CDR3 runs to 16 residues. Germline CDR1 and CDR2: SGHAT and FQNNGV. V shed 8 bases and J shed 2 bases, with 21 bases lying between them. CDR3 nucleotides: TGTGCCAGCGGAGACGGGCCGTTGGGTTTACAAGAGACCCAGTACTTC. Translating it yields CASGDGPLGLQETQYF. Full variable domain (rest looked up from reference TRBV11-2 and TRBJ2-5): EAGVAQSPRYKIIEKRQSVAFWCNPISGHATLYWYQQILGQGPKLLIQFQNNGVVDDSQLPKDRFSAERLKGVDSTLKIQPAKLEDSAVYLCASGDGPLGLQETQYFGPGTRLLVL.

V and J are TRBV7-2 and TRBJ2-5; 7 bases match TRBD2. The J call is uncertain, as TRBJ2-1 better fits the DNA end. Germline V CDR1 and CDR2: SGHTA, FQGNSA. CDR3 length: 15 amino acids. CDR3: CASSLWLAVENEQFF. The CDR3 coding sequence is TGTGCCAGCAGCTTATGGCTAGCGGTTGAAAATGAGCAGTTCTTC.

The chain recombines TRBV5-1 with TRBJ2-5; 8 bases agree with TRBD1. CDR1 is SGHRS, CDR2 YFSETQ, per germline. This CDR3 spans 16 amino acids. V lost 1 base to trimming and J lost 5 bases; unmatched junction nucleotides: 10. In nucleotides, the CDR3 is TGCGCCAGCAGCTTGATTCGACAGGGGCCAAGGGAGACCCAGTACTTC. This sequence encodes CASSLIRQGPRETQYF. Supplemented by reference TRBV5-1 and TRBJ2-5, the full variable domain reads KAGVTQTPRYLIKTRGQQVTLSCSPISGHRSVSWYQQTPGQGLQFLFEYFSETQRNKGNFPGRFSGRQFSNSRSEMNVSTLELGDSALYLCASSLIRQGPRETQYFGPGTRLLVL.

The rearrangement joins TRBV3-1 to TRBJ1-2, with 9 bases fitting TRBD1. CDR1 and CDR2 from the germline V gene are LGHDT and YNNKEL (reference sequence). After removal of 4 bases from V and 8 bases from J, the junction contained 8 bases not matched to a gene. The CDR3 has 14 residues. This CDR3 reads CASSLPGQGKGYTF. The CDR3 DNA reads TGTGCCAGCAGCCTTCCGGGACAGGGTAAAGGCTACACCTTC.

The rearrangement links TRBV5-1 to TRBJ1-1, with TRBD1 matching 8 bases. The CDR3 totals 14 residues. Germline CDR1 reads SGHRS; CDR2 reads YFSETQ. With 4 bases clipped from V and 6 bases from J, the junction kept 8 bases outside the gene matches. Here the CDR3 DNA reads TGCGCCAGCAGCAACCACAGGGGGACGGCTGAAGCTTTCTTT. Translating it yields CASSNHRGTAEAFF.

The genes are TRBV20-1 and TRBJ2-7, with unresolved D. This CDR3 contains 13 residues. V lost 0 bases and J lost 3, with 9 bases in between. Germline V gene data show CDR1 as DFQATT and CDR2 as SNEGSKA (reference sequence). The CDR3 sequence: CSARDPGVYEQYF. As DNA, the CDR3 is TGCAGTGCTAGAGATCCAGGAGTCTACGAGCAGTACTTC.

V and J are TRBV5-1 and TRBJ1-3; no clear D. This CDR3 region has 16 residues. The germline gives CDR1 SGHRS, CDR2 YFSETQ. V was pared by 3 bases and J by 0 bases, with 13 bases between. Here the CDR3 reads CASSSDGSYSGNTIYF. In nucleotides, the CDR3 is TGCGCCAGCAGCTCGGACGGTTCCTACTCTGGAAACACCATATATTTT.

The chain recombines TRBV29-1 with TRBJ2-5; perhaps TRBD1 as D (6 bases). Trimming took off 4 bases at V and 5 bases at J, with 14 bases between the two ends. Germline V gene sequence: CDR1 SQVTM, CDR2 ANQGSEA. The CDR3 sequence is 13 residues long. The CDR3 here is CSVVPGHSETQYF. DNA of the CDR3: TGCAGCGTTGTACCGGGACACTCCGAGACCCAGTACTTC.

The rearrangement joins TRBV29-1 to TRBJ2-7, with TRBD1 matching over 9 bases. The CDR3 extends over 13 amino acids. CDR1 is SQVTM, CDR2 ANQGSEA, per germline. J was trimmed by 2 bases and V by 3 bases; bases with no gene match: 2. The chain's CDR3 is CSVEDRGAYEQYF. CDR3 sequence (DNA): TGCAGCGTTGAGGACAGGGGAGCCTACGAGCAGTACTTC.

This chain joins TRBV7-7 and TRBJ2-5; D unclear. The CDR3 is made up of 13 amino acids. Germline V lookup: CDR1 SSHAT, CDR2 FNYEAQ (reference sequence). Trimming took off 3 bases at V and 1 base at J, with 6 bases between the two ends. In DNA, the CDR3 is TGTGCCAGCAGCTTCGAGTTCCAAGAGACCCAGTACTTC. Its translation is CASSFEFQETQYF.

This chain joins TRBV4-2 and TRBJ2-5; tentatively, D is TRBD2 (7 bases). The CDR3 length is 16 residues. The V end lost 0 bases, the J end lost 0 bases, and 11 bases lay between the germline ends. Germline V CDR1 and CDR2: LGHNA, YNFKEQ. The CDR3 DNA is TGTGCCAGCAGCCAAGAGGGGGGGGGGCACCAAGAGACCCAGTACTTC. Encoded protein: CASSQEGGGHQETQYF.

In DNA, the CDR3 is TGTGCCAGCAGAAAACAGGGGGCTGGGGCCAACGTCCTGACTTTC. Translation: CASRKQGAGANVLTF. V is TRBV27 and J is TRBJ2-6; 8 bases map to TRBD1. The CDR3 is 15 amino acids. Germline V gene data show CDR1 as MNHEY and CDR2 as SMNVEV (reference sequence). With 6 bases clipped from V and 2 bases from J, the junction kept 3 bases outside the gene matches.

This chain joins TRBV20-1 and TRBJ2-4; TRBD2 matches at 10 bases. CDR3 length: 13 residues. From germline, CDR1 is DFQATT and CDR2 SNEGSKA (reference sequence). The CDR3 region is CSPPSGRGNIQYF. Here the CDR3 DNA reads TGCAGCCCCCCTAGCGGGAGAGGGAACATTCAGTACTTC.

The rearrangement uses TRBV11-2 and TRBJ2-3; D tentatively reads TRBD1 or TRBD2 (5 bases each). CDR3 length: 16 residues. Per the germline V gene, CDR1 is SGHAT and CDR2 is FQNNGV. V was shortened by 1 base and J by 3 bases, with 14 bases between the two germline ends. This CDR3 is CASSLGPGLATDTQYF. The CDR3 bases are TGTGCCAGCAGCTTAGGCCCAGGGCTAGCTACAGATACGCAGTATTTT.

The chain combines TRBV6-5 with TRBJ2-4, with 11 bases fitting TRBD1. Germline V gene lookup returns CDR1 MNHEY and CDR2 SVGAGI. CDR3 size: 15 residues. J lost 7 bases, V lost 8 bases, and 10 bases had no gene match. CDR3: CASASPGQGVNIQYF. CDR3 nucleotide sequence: TGTGCCAGCGCGTCTCCGGGACAGGGGGTGAACATTCAGTACTTC.

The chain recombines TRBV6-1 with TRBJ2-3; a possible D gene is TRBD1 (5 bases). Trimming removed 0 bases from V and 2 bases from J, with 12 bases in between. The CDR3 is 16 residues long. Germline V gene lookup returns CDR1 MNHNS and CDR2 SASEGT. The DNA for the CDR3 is TGTGCCAGCAGTGAAGCTCCCCAGGGCCCCACAGATACGCAGTATTTT. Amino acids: CASSEAPQGPTDTQYF.

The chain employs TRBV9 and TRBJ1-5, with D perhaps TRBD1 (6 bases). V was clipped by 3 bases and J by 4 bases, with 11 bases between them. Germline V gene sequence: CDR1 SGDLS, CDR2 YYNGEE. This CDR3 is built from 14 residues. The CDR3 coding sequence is TGTGCCAGCAGCGCCGGACAGCCGAATCAGCCCCAGCATTTT. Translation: CASSAGQPNQPQHF.

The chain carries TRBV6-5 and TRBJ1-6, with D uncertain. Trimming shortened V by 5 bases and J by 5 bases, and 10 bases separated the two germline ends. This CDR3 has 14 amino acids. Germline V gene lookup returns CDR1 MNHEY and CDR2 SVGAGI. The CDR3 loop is CASSTRHDNSPLHF. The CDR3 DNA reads TGTGCCAGCAGTACCCGACACGATAATTCACCCCTCCACTTT.

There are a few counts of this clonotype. CDR3 DNA sequence: TGTGCCAGCAGCTCCGACTATGGGGGCGAGACCAATGAAAAACTGTTTTTT. Protein product: CASSSDYGGETNEKLFF. The chain links TRBV7-8 to TRBJ1-4; maybe TRBD1 (6 bases). This CDR3 region has 17 residues. Trimming removed 4 bases from V and 5 bases from J, with 20 bases in between. Germline V gene sequence: CDR1 SGHVS, CDR2 FQNEAQ.

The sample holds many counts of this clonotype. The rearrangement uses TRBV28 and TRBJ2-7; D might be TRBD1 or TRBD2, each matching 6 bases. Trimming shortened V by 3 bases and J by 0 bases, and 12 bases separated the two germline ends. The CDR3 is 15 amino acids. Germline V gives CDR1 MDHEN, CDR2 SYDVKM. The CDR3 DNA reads TGTGCCAGCAGTTTGGGGGGCCTAAGCTCCTACGAGCAGTACTTC. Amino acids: CASSLGGLSSYEQYF.

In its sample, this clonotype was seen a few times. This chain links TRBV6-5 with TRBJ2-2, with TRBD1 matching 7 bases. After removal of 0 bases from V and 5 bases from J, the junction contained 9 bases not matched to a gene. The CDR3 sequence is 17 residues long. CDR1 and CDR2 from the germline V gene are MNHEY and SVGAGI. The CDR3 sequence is CASSYSPTGLKTGELFF. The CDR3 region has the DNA TGTGCCAGCAGTTACTCGCCGACAGGGTTGAAGACCGGGGAGCTGTTTTTT.

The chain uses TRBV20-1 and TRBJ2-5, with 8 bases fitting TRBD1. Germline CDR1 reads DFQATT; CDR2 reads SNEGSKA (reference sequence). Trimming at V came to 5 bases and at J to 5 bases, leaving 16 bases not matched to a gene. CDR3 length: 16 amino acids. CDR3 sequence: CSALPGTGGGGETQYF. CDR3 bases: TGCAGTGCTCTTCCGGGGACAGGCGGTGGTGGGGAGACCCAGTACTTC.

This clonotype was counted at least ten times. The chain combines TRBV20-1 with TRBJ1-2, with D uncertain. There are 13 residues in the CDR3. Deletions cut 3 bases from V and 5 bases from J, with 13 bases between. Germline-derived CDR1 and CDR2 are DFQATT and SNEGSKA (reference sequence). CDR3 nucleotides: TGCAGTGCTAGGGGCGAGGTCCCATATGGCTACACCTTC. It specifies CSARGEVPYGYTF.

The CDR3 spells CAISEGPLISGNTIYF. The DNA for the CDR3 is TGTGCCATCAGTGAAGGCCCGTTAATCTCTGGAAACACCATATATTTT. The rearrangement uses TRBV10-3 and TRBJ1-3; D uncertain. There are 16 residues in the CDR3. V gave up 3 bases and J gave up 0 bases, with 12 bases separating them. Looked up from germline, CDR1 is ENHRY and CDR2 is SYGVKD.